This is a list of T cell receptor beta chains from one sample in a study of human T cells and chemical hapten exposure. TCRdb processed the RACE reads anew with MiXCR; each CDR3 protein has one entry. Here the sample spans around 110,000 distinct CDR3 sequences, 11% being singletons. Sequencing was performed on whole blood, taken in connection with sensitization to the hapten diphenylcyclopropenone (DPC). Source of these receptors: a woman in her 50s with alopecia areata. Some clones in this sample may be carry-over from other donors' samples. CDR3s include the opening cysteine and the closing phenylalanine or tryptophan. A D gene is named only where the DNA matches it firmly. Size is stated for part of the rows, as once, few or many counts, or as a class when the clone is expanded.

D: .
V: TRBV3-1
size: few
J: TRBJ1-1
DNA: TGTGCCAGCAGCCTCCGATGGTCTCCGGGGACTGAAGCTTTCTTT
CDR3: CASSLRWSPGTEAFF

D: .
V: TRBV27
size: many
J: TRBJ2-5
DNA: TGTGCCAGCAGTCCCTTTACTAGCCAAAAGACCCAGTACTTC
CDR3: CASSPFTSQKTQYF

D: .
V: TRBV20-1
size: .
J: TRBJ1-3
DNA: TGCAGTGCTAGAGATAGGACGGTCTCTGGAAACACCATATATTTT
CDR3: CSARDRTVSGNTIYF

D: .
V: TRBV12-3/TRBV12-4
size: .
J: TRBJ1-5
DNA: TGTGCCAGCACCTCTAGGGGTAGTTTTGGCAATCAGCCCCAGCATTTT
CDR3: CASTSRGSFGNQPQHF

D: TRBD1
V: TRBV10-3
size: .
J: TRBJ1-1
DNA: TGTGCCATCAGTGAGCGGGACAGGGGGAGCACTGAAGCTTTCTTT
CDR3: CAISERDRGSTEAFF

D: .
V: TRBV6-5
size: .
J: TRBJ2-1
DNA: TGTGCCAGCAGTTACTCCGGTGAGCAGTTCTTC
CDR3: CASSYSGEQFF

D: .
V: TRBV30
size: .
J: TRBJ2-6
DNA: TGTGCCTGGAGGACCTCTGGGGCCAACGTCCTGACTTTC
CDR3: CAWRTSGANVLTF

D: .
V: TRBV4-3
size: .
J: TRBJ2-7
DNA: TGCGCCAGCAGCCTCGAAGTAGCAGGGCTCGAGCAGTACTTC
CDR3: CASSLEVAGLEQYF

D: TRBD1
V: TRBV28
size: .
J: TRBJ1-6
DNA: TGTGCCAGCATCACCGGGGGGGACAGCAATTCACCCCTCCACTTT
CDR3: CASITGGDSNSPLHF

D: TRBD2
V: TRBV5-1
size: few
J: TRBJ2-1
DNA: TGCGCCAGCAGCTTGGAAAGGCGGGAGGCCCACGAGCAGTTCTTC
CDR3: CASSLERREAHEQFF

D: .
V: TRBV11-2
size: .
J: TRBJ1-5
DNA: TGTGCCAGCAGCCCTGAGGGCCAAGGCAATCAGCCCCAGCATTTT
CDR3: CASSPEGQGNQPQHF

D: .
V: TRBV24-1
size: .
J: TRBJ2-4
DNA: TGTGCCACCAGTGATTTGCTAGGGGGCAAAAACATTCAGTACTTC
CDR3: CATSDLLGGKNIQYF

D: TRBD1
V: TRBV5-6
size: once
J: TRBJ1-1
DNA: TGTGCCAGCAGCCCCAGGGGGAGAGGTGAAGCTTTCTTT
CDR3: CASSPRGRGEAFF

D: .
V: TRBV7-9
size: .
J: TRBJ1-5
DNA: TGTGCCAGCAGCTCCGGACGGGGAAGCAATCAGCCCCAGCATTTT
CDR3: CASSSGRGSNQPQHF

D: TRBD2
V: TRBV24-1
size: .
J: TRBJ2-3
DNA: TGTGCCACCAGTGATTTAGCTAGCGGAATCACAGATACGCAGTATTTT
CDR3: CATSDLASGITDTQYF

D: .
V: TRBV27
size: .
J: TRBJ2-3
DNA: TGTACCAGCAGTACCTCAGATACGCAGTATTTT
CDR3: CTSSTSDTQYF

D: .
V: TRBV29-1
size: few
J: TRBJ1-2
DNA: TGCAGCGTTGAAGAGGCAGGAGGCTACACCTTC
CDR3: CSVEEAGGYTF

D: TRBD1
V: TRBV6-1
size: few
J: TRBJ1-1
DNA: TGTGCCAGCTTCGGAGGGGGCGCAGAAGCTTTCTTT
CDR3: CASFGGGAEAFF

D: .
V: TRBV9
size: many
J: TRBJ2-5
DNA: TGTGCCAGCAGCGTCGAGGGGAGAGAGACCCAGTACTTC
CDR3: CASSVEGRETQYF

D: .
V: TRBV25-1
size: .
J: TRBJ1-5
DNA: TGTGCCAGCAGTGAAGGAGATATCCAGCCCCAGCATTTT
CDR3: CASSEGDIQPQHF

D: .
V: TRBV5-6
size: .
J: TRBJ1-3
DNA: TGTGCCAGCAGCCGGCTACTGCTTGGGGTCTCTGGAAACACCATATATTTT
CDR3: CASSRLLLGVSGNTIYF

D: .
V: TRBV3-2
size: .
J: TRBJ2-2
DNA: TGTGCCAGCCCTGGGACAGCCGAAGACACCGGGGAGCTGTTTTTT
CDR3: CASPGTAEDTGELFF

D: .
V: TRBV11-2
size: .
J: TRBJ2-1
DNA: TGTGCCAGCAGCAGAGGGACTGCTACCTACAATGAGCAGTTCTTC
CDR3: CASSRGTATYNEQFF

D: .
V: TRBV29-1
size: many
J: TRBJ2-3
DNA: TGCAGCGTCGAATCGACAGTTAGCACAGATACGCAGTATTTT
CDR3: CSVESTVSTDTQYF